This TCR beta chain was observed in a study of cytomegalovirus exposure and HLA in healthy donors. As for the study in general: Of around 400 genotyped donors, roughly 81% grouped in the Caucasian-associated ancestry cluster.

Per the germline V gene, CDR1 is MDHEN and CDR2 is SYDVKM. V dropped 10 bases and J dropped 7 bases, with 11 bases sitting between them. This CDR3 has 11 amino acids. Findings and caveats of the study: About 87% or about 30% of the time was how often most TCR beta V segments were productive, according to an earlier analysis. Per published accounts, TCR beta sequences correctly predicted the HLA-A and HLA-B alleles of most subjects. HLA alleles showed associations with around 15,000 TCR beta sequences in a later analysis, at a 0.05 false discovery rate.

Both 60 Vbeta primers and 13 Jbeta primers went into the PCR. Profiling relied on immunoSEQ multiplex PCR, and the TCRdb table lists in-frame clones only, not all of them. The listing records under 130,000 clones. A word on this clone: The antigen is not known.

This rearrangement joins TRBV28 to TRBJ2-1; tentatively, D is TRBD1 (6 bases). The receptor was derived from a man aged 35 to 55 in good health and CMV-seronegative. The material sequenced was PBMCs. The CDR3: CAISGVNEQFF. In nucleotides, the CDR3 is TGTGCCATCTCAGGGGTGAATGAGCAGTTCTTC.